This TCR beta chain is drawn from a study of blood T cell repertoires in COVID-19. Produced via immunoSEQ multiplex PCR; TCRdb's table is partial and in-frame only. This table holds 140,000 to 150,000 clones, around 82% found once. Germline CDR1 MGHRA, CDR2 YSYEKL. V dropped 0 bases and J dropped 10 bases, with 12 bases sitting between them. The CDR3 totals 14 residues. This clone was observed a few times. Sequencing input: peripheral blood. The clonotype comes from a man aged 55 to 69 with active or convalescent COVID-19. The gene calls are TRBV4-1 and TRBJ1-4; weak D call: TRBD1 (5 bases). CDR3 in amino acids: CASSQDRDSRKLFF. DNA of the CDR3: TGCGCCAGCAGCCAAGATCGAGACAGCCGAAAACTGTTTTTT.